Below are 32 T cell receptor beta chains sequenced from a single sample in a study of blood T cell repertoires in COVID-19. Only in-frame clones appear in the TCRdb table, and some are missing; sequencing was by immunoSEQ multiplex PCR. This table holds hundreds of thousands of clones, 90% found once. The specimen was peripheral blood. The receptors were gathered from a woman aged 40 to 50 with COVID-19, enrolled during active disease.

The chain recombines TRBV7-9 with TRBJ1-1; D is perhaps TRBD1 (6 bases). Germline V CDR1 and CDR2: SEHNR, FQNEAQ (reference sequence). The CDR3 runs 13 residues. Trimming took off 1 base at V and 11 bases at J, with 14 bases between the two ends. This CDR3 reads CASSLEGAGEAFF. Here the CDR3 DNA reads TGTGCCAGCAGCTTAGAAGGGGCAGGGGAGGCTTTCTTT.

The chain couples TRBV6-5 to TRBJ1-2; TRBD1 agrees at 9 bases. Germline values: CDR1 MNHEY, CDR2 SVGAGI. The CDR3 length is 14 residues. J was trimmed by 7 bases and V by 4 bases; bases with no gene match: 7. In nucleotides, the CDR3 is TGTGCCAGCAGTTTCCTACAGGGGGCGGGTGGCTACACCTTC. It is translated as CASSFLQGAGGYTF.

The chain is built from TRBV27 and TRBJ2-5; D is uncertain. The CDR3 has 16 residues. The V end was cut by 6 bases, the J end by 5 bases, with 22 bases between. CDR1 is MNHEY and CDR2 is SMNVEV in the germline V gene (reference sequence). CDR3 sequence (DNA): TGTGCCAGCAGACCTACCCCCGCGCGCTCTCGTGAGACCCAGTACTTC. This gives the protein CASRPTPARSRETQYF.

The rearrangement joins TRBV19 to TRBJ1-4; tentative D call: TRBD1 (6 bases). Germline-derived CDR1 and CDR2 are LNHDA and SQIVND (reference sequence). V was shortened by 7 bases and J by 6 bases, with 18 bases between the two germline ends. CDR3 length: 15 amino acids. CDR3 protein: CASTPNRVGDEKLFF. Here the CDR3 DNA reads TGTGCCAGTACCCCCAACAGGGTTGGGGATGAAAAACTGTTTTTT.

The CDR3 protein is CAISATTGETQYF. Here the CDR3 DNA reads TGTGCCATCAGTGCCACAACGGGAGAGACCCAGTACTTC. The chain links TRBV10-3 to TRBJ2-5, with D hard to call. CDR1 ENHRY and CDR2 SYGVKD come from the germline V gene. CDR3 length: 13 residues. V lost 4 bases and J 4 bases, leaving 10 bases between the germline ends.

The table lists this clone with a count of one. The genes are TRBV19 and TRBJ2-7; a possible D gene is TRBD1 (6 bases). The CDR3 is made up of 15 amino acids. Trimming stripped 3 bases from V and 6 bases from J, with 18 bases between. The germline V gene has CDR1 LNHDA and CDR2 SQIVND (reference sequence). In DNA form, the CDR3 reads TGTGCCAGTAGTATTTTCCCCTTTGGGGGCGGCGAGCAGTACTTC. Its translation: CASSIFPFGGGEQYF.

This clone was seen a handful of times. The chain combines TRBV28 with TRBJ2-7, with 11 bases identical to TRBD1. The V gene end was trimmed by 4 bases and the J gene end by 6 bases; junction bases not matched to a gene: 8. The germline gives CDR1 MDHEN, CDR2 SYDVKM. CDR3 length: 15 residues. Here the CDR3 DNA reads TGTGCCAGCAGTTCCGCCGGGACAGGGGGAGGCGAGCAGTACTTC. Translated: CASSSAGTGGGEQYF.

The V call is TRBV19, the J call TRBJ1-5; no firm D call. Germline CDR1 reads LNHDA; CDR2 reads SQIVND (reference sequence). Trimming removed 8 bases at V and 3 bases at J, with 11 bases between. This CDR3 spans 13 amino acids. The CDR3 loop is CASRNGFNQPQHF. In DNA, the CDR3 is TGTGCCAGTCGCAACGGTTTCAATCAGCCCCAGCATTTT.

This clone was observed a single time. The J gene is TRBJ1-1, the V gene TRBV18, with 9 bases that match TRBD1. The CDR3 runs to 15 residues. Trimming at V came to 6 bases and at J to 5 bases, leaving 10 bases not matched to a gene. Germline loops: CDR1 KGHSH, CDR2 LQKENI. The DNA for the CDR3 is TGTGCCAGCTCCACGGCCGGGACAGGGAAGACTGAAGCTTTCTTT. This translates into CASSTAGTGKTEAFF.

This sequence joins TRBV4-3 and TRBJ1-3; D possibly corresponds to TRBD1 (6 bases). Germline loops: CDR1 LGHNA, CDR2 YSLEER. Trimming stripped 3 bases from V and 3 bases from J, with 15 bases between. CDR3 size: 16 residues. CDR3 residues: CASSQQRQGNGNTIYF. CDR3 sequence (DNA): TGCGCCAGCAGCCAGCAGAGGCAGGGGAATGGAAACACCATATATTTT.

The chain links TRBV7-2 to TRBJ2-3; 9 bases are a match to TRBD2. Germline CDR1 SGHTA, CDR2 FQGNSA. The CDR3 length is 17 residues. V shed 1 base, J shed 4 bases, and the junction held 9 bases outside the gene matches. The CDR3 bases are TGTGCCAGCAGCTTAGTGGCTAGCGGGATAGAGGCAGATACGCAGTATTTT. Amino acids: CASSLVASGIEADTQYF.

V usage is TRBV18 and J usage is TRBJ2-3; weak D call: TRBD2 (5 bases). The germline V gene encodes CDR1 KGHSH and CDR2 LQKENI. The CDR3 consists of 17 residues. The V end lost 1 base, the J end lost 0 bases, and 14 bases lay between the germline ends. The CDR3 is CASSPLSTGSSTDTQYF. In DNA, the CDR3 is TGTGCCAGCTCACCACTTTCAACGGGGTCTAGCACAGATACGCAGTATTTT.

CDR3 in DNA: TGTGCCAGCAGGAAAAACAGGGGACCTGGGGCCAACGTCCTGACTTTC. This gives the protein CASRKNRGPGANVLTF. The chain links TRBV19 to TRBJ2-6; 7 nucleotides align to TRBD1. J gave up 2 bases and V 9 bases, and 10 bases lay outside the gene matches. Germline CDR1 and CDR2: LNHDA and SQIVND (reference sequence). The CDR3 runs 16 residues.

The V call is TRBV6-5, the J call TRBJ2-1, with TRBD1 matching 7 bases. The CDR3 contains 14 residues. Looked up from germline, CDR1 is MNHEY and CDR2 is SVGAGI. Trimming removed 2 bases from V and 6 bases from J; junction bases left unmatched: 4. The CDR3 DNA follows: TGTGCCAGCAGTTACAACAGGGGCTTCAATGAGCAGTTCTTC. This codes for CASSYNRGFNEQFF.

CDR3 DNA sequence: TGTGCCAGCAGCCAAGAAGAAGGGGATCAGCCCCAGCATTTT. Translation: CASSQEEGDQPQHF. The chain carries TRBV4-2 and TRBJ1-5; TRBD1 might be the D (5 bases). Looked up from germline, CDR1 is LGHNA and CDR2 is YNFKEQ. Trimming cost V 0 bases and J 5 bases, with 8 bases left between them. CDR3 length equals 14 residues.

The chain links TRBV7-9 to TRBJ1-1; weak D call: TRBD1 (5 bases). The CDR3 covers 15 residues. From germline, CDR1 is SEHNR and CDR2 FQNEAQ (reference sequence). Trimming removed 1 base at V and 1 base at J, with 10 bases between. The CDR3 here is CASSLDGGKNTEAFF. As DNA, the CDR3 is TGTGCCAGCAGCTTAGATGGGGGGAAGAACACTGAAGCTTTCTTT. The full variable domain, its missing parts supplied by reference TRBV7-9 and TRBJ1-1, is DTGVSQNPRHKITKRGQNVTFRCDPISEHNRLYWYRQTLGQGPEFLTYFQNEAQLEKSRLLSDRFSAERPKGSFSTLEIQRTEQGDSAMYLCASSLDGGKNTEAFFGQGTRLTVV.

This sequence joins TRBV6-5 and TRBJ1-6; 7 nucleotides match TRBD1. Germline values: CDR1 MNHEY, CDR2 SVGAGI. V shed 8 bases and J 10 bases; nucleotides not matched to a gene: 5. CDR3 length equals 12 residues. CDR3 DNA sequence: TGTGCCAGCCGGCAGGGGGAATCACCCCTCCACTTT. Protein: CASRQGESPLHF.

The genes are TRBV27 and TRBJ1-2; a weak D match, TRBD1 (5 bases). CDR3 length: 13 amino acids. Germline CDR1 reads MNHEY; CDR2 reads SMNVEV (reference sequence). V gave up 0 bases and J gave up 8 bases, with 10 bases separating them. Here the CDR3 DNA reads TGTGCCAGCAGTTTATCGGGGGGAAGGGGCTACACCTTC. Its translation is CASSLSGGRGYTF.

This rearrangement joins TRBV3-1 (or the pseudogene TRBV3-2) to TRBJ1-5, with a tentative D call TRBD1 (5 bases). V was cut by 3 bases and J by 5 bases, with 20 bases left in between. The length of the CDR3 is 17 residues. The germline V gene has CDR1 LGHDT and CDR2 YNNKEL (reference sequence). The CDR3 protein is CASSHVFQGLRDQPQHF. CDR3 bases: TGTGCCAGCAGCCATGTCTTTCAGGGATTAAGGGATCAGCCCCAGCATTTT.

The rearrangement joins TRBV5-4 to TRBJ1-1; D remains unclear. Germline loops: CDR1 SGHNT, CDR2 YYREEE (reference sequence). The CDR3 covers 12 residues. Trimming took off 3 bases at V and 7 bases at J, with 10 bases between the two ends. The CDR3 loop reads CASSSRTSEAFF. CDR3 sequence (DNA): TGTGCCAGCAGCTCCCGAACAAGTGAAGCTTTCTTT.

The chain joins TRBV4-3 to TRBJ2-2, with D perhaps TRBD2 (6 bases). CDR3 length: 17 amino acids. Germline loops: CDR1 LGHNA, CDR2 YSLEER. V shed 0 bases and J shed 0 bases, with 11 bases lying between them. The chain's CDR3 is CASSQEGGLANTGELFF. The CDR3 DNA reads TGCGCCAGCAGCCAAGAGGGAGGACTCGCGAACACCGGGGAGCTGTTTTTT.

The rearrangement joins TRBV27 to TRBJ1-6; TRBD1 matches at 10 bases. Trimming removed 7 bases from V and 7 bases from J; junction bases left unmatched: 7. Germline V gene data show CDR1 as MNHEY and CDR2 as SMNVEV (reference sequence). This CDR3 region has 15 residues. Written as DNA, the CDR3 is TGTGCCAGCACTCCTGGACAGGGGGGGAATTCACCCCTCCACTTT. Its protein is CASTPGQGGNSPLHF.

In this sample, this clone turned up a few times. The gene calls are TRBV28 and TRBJ2-7; 7 bases match TRBD1. Trimming removed 6 bases from V and 1 base from J; junction bases left unmatched: 6. CDR1 and CDR2 from the germline V gene are MDHEN and SYDVKM. This CDR3 contains 14 residues. The CDR3 DNA sequence: TGTGCCAGCAGAAAAAGGGACAGATCCTACGAGCAGTACTTC. Encoded protein: CASRKRDRSYEQYF.

The rearrangement joins TRBV9 to TRBJ1-5; D gene ambiguous. The CDR3 runs 14 residues. Germline assignment: CDR1 SGDLS and CDR2 YYNGEE. The V end was cut by 3 bases, the J end by 7 bases, with 14 bases between. The chain's CDR3 is CASSDGPTRQPQHF. The CDR3 nucleotides read TGTGCCAGCAGCGATGGCCCTACCAGGCAGCCCCAGCATTTT.

The CDR3 sequence: CASSVQLTTPEAFF. Written as DNA, the CDR3 is TGTGCCAGCAGCGTTCAACTGACAACCCCTGAAGCTTTCTTT. The chain has TRBV9 and TRBJ1-1; D remains ambiguous. The CDR3 is 14 residues long. From germline, CDR1 is SGDLS and CDR2 YYNGEE. Trimming cost V 2 bases and J 6 bases, with 14 bases left between them. The variable domain in full, completed from reference TRBV9 and TRBJ1-1, reads DSGVTQTPKHLITATGQRVTLRCSPRSGDLSVYWYQQSLDQGLQFLIQYYNGEERAKGNILERFSAQQFPDLHSELNLSSLELGDSALYFCASSVQLTTPEAFFGQGTRLTVV.

J is TRBJ1-1 and V is TRBV23-1, with D possibly TRBD1 on 6 matching bases. TRBV23-1 is flagged as an ORF with uncertain function. The CDR3 totals 15 residues. The ends were cut back, 0 bases at V and 4 bases at J, with 12 bases in the middle. CDR3 DNA sequence: TGCGCCAGCAGTCAATCGTGTAGAGGGGGCACTGAAGCTTTCTTT. This codes for CASSQSCRGGTEAFF.

V and J are TRBV9 and TRBJ1-1; D remains ambiguous. From germline, CDR1 is SGDLS and CDR2 YYNGEE. Trimming left V 3 bases short and J 0 bases short, with 15 bases between. The CDR3 loop spans 16 amino acids. The CDR3 reads CASSAEAGGMNTEAFF. CDR3 nucleotides: TGTGCCAGCAGCGCGGAAGCGGGCGGAATGAACACTGAAGCTTTCTTT.

This chain uses TRBV12-3 or TRBV12-4 with TRBJ1-2; D ambiguous. V lost 6 bases and J lost 8, with 10 bases in between. This CDR3 contains 11 residues. The CDR3 bases are TGTGCCAGCAGCCAAACTATAGGCTACACCTTC. Its protein is CASSQTIGYTF.

V gene TRBV28 combines with J gene TRBJ2-7; 9 bases map to TRBD2. The CDR3 length is 17 residues. Germline V gene data show CDR1 as MDHEN and CDR2 as SYDVKM. J gave up 3 bases and V 7 bases, and 16 bases lay outside the gene matches. CDR3 amino acids: CASNWRGGYFHIYEQYF. The CDR3 DNA reads as TGTGCCAGCAACTGGCGGGGGGGTTACTTCCATATCTACGAGCAGTACTTC.

The rearrangement uses TRBV7-3 and TRBJ2-7; 9 nucleotides agree with TRBD2. The germline CDR1 and CDR2 sequences are SGHTA and FQGTGA. CDR3 length: 16 residues. V was clipped by 6 bases and J by 5 bases; unmatched bases: 14. CDR3 in DNA: TGTGCCAGCAGTTTGAACGGCCCTAGCGGGGTGAACGAGCAGTACTTC. Residues: CASSLNGPSGVNEQYF.

The J gene is TRBJ1-2, the V gene TRBV11-2; D is ambiguous. The V gene lost 0 bases and the J gene lost 8 bases, with 13 bases spanning the gap. This CDR3 is 14 amino acids long. The germline CDR1 and CDR2 sequences are SGHAT and FQNNGV. This CDR3 is CASSLDLRTGGYTF. CDR3 nucleotides: TGTGCCAGCAGCTTAGACCTGAGGACGGGGGGCTACACCTTC. The whole variable domain, remainder taken from reference TRBV11-2 and TRBJ1-2, is EAGVAQSPRYKIIEKRQSVAFWCNPISGHATLYWYQQILGQGPKLLIQFQNNGVVDDSQLPKDRFSAERLKGVDSTLKIQPAKLEDSAVYLCASSLDLRTGGYTFGSGTRLTVV.

The J gene is TRBJ1-3, the V gene TRBV7-9; D remains unclear. V was shortened by 5 bases and J by 0 bases, with 14 bases between the two germline ends. From germline, CDR1 is SEHNR and CDR2 FQNEAQ (reference sequence). The CDR3 runs to 16 residues. The chain's CDR3 is CASSPVGPSSGNTIYF. The CDR3 DNA follows: TGTGCCAGCAGCCCCGTGGGTCCTAGCTCTGGAAACACCATATATTTT. Drawing the rest from reference TRBV7-9 and TRBJ1-3, the complete variable domain is DTGVSQNPRHKITKRGQNVTFRCDPISEHNRLYWYRQTLGQGPEFLTYFQNEAQLEKSRLLSDRFSAERPKGSFSTLEIQRTEQGDSAMYLCASSPVGPSSGNTIYFGEGSWLTVV.